The T cell receptor (beta chain) under discussion was sequenced for a study of response to subunit inactivated influenza vaccine. Study outcomes and limitations: The authors offered the suggestion that each seasonal influenza vaccination recruits few new T cells.

Germline V lookup: CDR1 DFQATT, CDR2 SNEGSKA (reference sequence). V was cut by 5 bases and J by 3 bases, with 26 bases left in between. This CDR3 is 17 amino acids long. TCRdb recomputed calls from the RT-PCR reads with MiXCR, one row per CDR3 protein. The sample includes around 760,000 distinct CDR3 sequences, roughly 14% of them seen just once. This clonotype was observed a few times. As yet, its antigen is unknown. This sequence originates from a man aged 50 or older who received an inactivated influenza vaccine. This specimen was PBMCs from blood, taken 14 to 15 days before vaccination. V is TRBV20-1 and J is TRBJ2-7; D gene unclear. CDR3 coding DNA: TGCAGTGCTCAGACGGCCAGTGGATTTAAGCCCCTCTACGAGCAGTACTTC. Protein product: CSAQTASGFKPLYEQYF.